The 9 T cell receptor beta chains below were found in one sample sequenced in a study of control samples from healthy donors and cancer patients. Some clones are missing from TCRdb's copy, which holds only in-frame ones; the method was immunoSEQ multiplex PCR. In the table there are fewer than 200,000 clones, 90% of which are singletons. The sample taken for sequencing was blood. The receptors were gathered from a woman in her 50s in good health.

The V call is TRBV27, the J call TRBJ2-3; D perhaps matches TRBD2 (5 bases). Germline V lookup: CDR1 MNHEY, CDR2 SMNVEV (reference sequence). CDR3 length equals 16 residues. Trimming shortened V by 5 bases and J by 2 bases, and 17 bases separated the two germline ends. The CDR3 here is CASSRLVALSTDTQYF. As DNA, the CDR3 is TGTGCCAGCAGTCGCCTGGTAGCGCTGTCCACAGATACGCAGTATTTT.

In the case of this clone: The germline gene is not matched at one end of the junction; a read error may be the cause. This chain uses TRBV11-2 with TRBJ2-2, with D tentatively TRBD2 (5 bases). CDR1 and CDR2 (germline): SGHAT, FQNNGV. This CDR3 is 17 amino acids long. CDR3 sequence: CASSLFYLYGKHRGAVF. CDR3 nucleotides: TGTGCCAGCAGCTTATTTTATCTATACGGGAAACACCGGGGAGCTGTTTTT.

The J gene is TRBJ1-2, the V gene TRBV6-5; D is perhaps TRBD1 (5 bases). Trimming cost V 2 bases and J 7 bases, with 17 bases left between them. The germline V gene encodes CDR1 MNHEY and CDR2 SVGAGI. CDR3 length equals 15 residues. Written as DNA, the CDR3 is TGTGCCAGCAGTTACCAGGGCATGGGCCGGGGTGGCTACACCTTC. Protein: CASSYQGMGRGGYTF.

This chain connects TRBV9 to TRBJ1-3, with unresolved D. This CDR3 is built from 17 residues. V was pared by 4 bases and J by 3 bases, with 20 bases between. Germline V gene lookup returns CDR1 SGDLS and CDR2 YYNGEE. CDR3 sequence reads: CASSPDFRPLGGNTIYF. In nucleotides, the CDR3 is TGTGCCAGCAGCCCGGACTTCCGCCCTCTGGGTGGAAACACCATATATTTT.

This clone has only one observation. The genes are TRBV27 and TRBJ1-6, with a possible D match to TRBD1 (6 bases). The CDR3 length is 16 residues. In germline, CDR1 is MNHEY, CDR2 SMNVEV (reference sequence). The ends were cut back, 0 bases at V and 7 bases at J, with 13 bases in the middle. Here the CDR3 reads CASSLSGGAGNSPLHF. As DNA, the CDR3 is TGTGCCAGCAGTTTATCCGGGGGGGCCGGGAATTCACCCCTCCACTTT.

The gene calls are TRBV4-1 and TRBJ2-5; 9 bases match TRBD2. Trimming removed 4 bases from V and 3 bases from J; junction bases left unmatched: 12. Germline CDR1 reads MGHRA; CDR2 reads YSYEKL. The CDR3 is 17 residues long. The CDR3 nucleotides are TGCGCCAGCAGCCTGTTTATAGCGGGAGACGTAGAAGAGACCCAGTACTTC. Amino acid sequence: CASSLFIAGDVEETQYF.

The rearrangement uses TRBV29-1 and TRBJ1-1, with D perhaps matching TRBD1 (6 bases). The CDR3 covers 13 residues. Germline CDR1 is SQVTM and CDR2 is ANQGSEA. The V end lost 6 bases, the J end lost 11 bases, and 22 bases lay between the germline ends. The CDR3 sequence is CSVVVTGITTAFF. The DNA of the CDR3 is TGCAGCGTGGTGGTCACAGGGATTACGACGGCTTTCTTT.

The V gene is TRBV27, the J gene TRBJ1-1; possibly TRBD1 for D (6 bases). Trimming removed 0 bases from V and 0 bases from J, with 8 bases in between. CDR3 length equals 15 residues. The V gene's germline CDR1 is MNHEY and CDR2 SMNVEV (reference sequence). DNA of the CDR3: TGTGCCAGCAGTTTATCCGGGGGCCTGAACACTGAAGCTTTCTTT. This encodes CASSLSGGLNTEAFF.

Only a few counts were recorded for this clone. This chain connects TRBV29-1 to TRBJ2-1; TRBD2 aligns across 10 bases. Germline lookup yields CDR1 SQVTM and CDR2 ANQGSEA. The CDR3 extends over 14 amino acids. J was trimmed by 8 bases and V by 4 bases; bases with no gene match: 8. CDR3 residues: CSVVGLAGVDEQFF. Here the CDR3 DNA reads TGCAGCGTTGTAGGTCTAGCGGGAGTCGATGAGCAGTTCTTC.